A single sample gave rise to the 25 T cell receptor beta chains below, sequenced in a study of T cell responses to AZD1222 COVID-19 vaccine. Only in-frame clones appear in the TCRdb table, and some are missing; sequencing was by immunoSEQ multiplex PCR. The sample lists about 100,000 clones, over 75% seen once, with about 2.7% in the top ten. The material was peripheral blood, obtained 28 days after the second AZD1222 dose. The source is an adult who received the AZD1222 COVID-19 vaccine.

The CDR3 loop is CASSILGGNTEAFF. CDR3 nucleotides: TGTGCCAGTAGTATTTTAGGGGGCAACACTGAAGCTTTCTTT. The chain combines TRBV19 with TRBJ1-1; TRBD1 aligns across 7 bases. The CDR3 is 14 amino acids. The V and J ends lost 3 bases and 2 bases, in that order; junction bases with no gene match: 3. Germline loops: CDR1 LNHDA, CDR2 SQIVND (reference sequence).

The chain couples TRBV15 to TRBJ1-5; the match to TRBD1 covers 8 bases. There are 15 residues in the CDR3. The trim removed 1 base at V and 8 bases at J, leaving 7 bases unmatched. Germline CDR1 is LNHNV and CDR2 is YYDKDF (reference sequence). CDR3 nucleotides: TGTGCCACCAGCAGAGGTTCAGGGGGCAGCGAGCCCCAGCATTTT. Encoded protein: CATSRGSGGSEPQHF.

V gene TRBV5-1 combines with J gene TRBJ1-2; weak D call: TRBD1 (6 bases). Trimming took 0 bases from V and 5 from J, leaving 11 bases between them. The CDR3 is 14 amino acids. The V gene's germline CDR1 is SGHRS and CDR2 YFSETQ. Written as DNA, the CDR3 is TGCGCCAGCAGCTTGGACAGGGACGAATATGGCTACACCTTC. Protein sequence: CASSLDRDEYGYTF. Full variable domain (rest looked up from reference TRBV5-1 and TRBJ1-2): KAGVTQTPRYLIKTRGQQVTLSCSPISGHRSVSWYQQTPGQGLQFLFEYFSETQRNKGNFPGRFSGRQFSNSRSEMNVSTLELGDSALYLCASSLDRDEYGYTFGSGTRLTVV.

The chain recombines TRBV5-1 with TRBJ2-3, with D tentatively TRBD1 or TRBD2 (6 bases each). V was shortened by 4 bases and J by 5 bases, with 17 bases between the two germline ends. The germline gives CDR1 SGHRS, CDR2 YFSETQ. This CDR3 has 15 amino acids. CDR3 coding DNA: TGCGCCAGCAGCGGGCGGGCAGGGGAGGAAGATACGCAGTATTTT. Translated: CASSGRAGEEDTQYF.

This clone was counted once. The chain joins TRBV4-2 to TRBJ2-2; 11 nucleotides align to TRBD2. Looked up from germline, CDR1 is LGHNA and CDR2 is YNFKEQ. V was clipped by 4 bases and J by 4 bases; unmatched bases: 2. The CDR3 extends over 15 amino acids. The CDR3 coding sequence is TGTGCCAGCAGCCCTCTAGCGGGGGGCACCGGGGAGCTGTTTTTT. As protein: CASSPLAGGTGELFF.

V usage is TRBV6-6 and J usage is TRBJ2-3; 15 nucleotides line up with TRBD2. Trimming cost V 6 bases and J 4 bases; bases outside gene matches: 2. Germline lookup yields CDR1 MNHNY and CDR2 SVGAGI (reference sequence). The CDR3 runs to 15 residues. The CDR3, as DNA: TGTGCCAGCAGAGGACTAGCGGGAGGGGCAGATACGCAGTATTTT. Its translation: CASRGLAGGADTQYF.

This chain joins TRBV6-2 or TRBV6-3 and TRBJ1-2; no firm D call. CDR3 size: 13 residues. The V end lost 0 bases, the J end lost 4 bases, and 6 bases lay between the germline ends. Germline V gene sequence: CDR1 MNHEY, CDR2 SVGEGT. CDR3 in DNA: TGTGCCAGCAGTTACTCGGAAGGCTATGGCTACACCTTC. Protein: CASSYSEGYGYTF.

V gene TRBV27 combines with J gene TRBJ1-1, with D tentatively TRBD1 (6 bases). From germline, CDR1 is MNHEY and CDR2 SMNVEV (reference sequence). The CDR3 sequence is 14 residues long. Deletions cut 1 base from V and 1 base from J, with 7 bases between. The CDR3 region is CASSLWGANTEAFF. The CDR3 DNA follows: TGTGCCAGCAGTTTATGGGGGGCGAACACTGAAGCTTTCTTT.

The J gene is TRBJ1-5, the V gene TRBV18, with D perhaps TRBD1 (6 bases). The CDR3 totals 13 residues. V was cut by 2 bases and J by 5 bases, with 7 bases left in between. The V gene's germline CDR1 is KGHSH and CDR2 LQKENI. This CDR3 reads CASSPKGDQPQHF. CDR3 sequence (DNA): TGTGCCAGCTCACCAAAGGGGGATCAGCCCCAGCATTTT.

CDR3 region: CAISDRGQNTEAFF. The CDR3 DNA reads as TGTGCCATCAGTGACCGGGGACAGAACACTGAAGCTTTCTTT. The rearrangement uses TRBV10-3 and TRBJ1-1, with D tentatively TRBD1 (6 bases). The CDR3 has 14 residues. Trimming took 3 bases from V and 1 from J, leaving 9 bases between them. From germline, CDR1 is ENHRY and CDR2 SYGVKD.

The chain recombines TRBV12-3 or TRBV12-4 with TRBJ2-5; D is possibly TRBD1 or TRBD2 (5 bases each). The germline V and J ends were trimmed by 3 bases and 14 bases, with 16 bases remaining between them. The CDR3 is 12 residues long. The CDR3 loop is CASSFSLGDPYF. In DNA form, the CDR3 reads TGTGCCAGCAGTTTCAGTTTGGGGGACCCTTACTTC.

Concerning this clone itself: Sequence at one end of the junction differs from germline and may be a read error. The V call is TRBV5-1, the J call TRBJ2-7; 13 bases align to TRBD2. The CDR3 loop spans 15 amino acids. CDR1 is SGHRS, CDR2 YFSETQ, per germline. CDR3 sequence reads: CASSLGGTSGTEQYF. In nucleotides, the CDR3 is TGCGCCAGCAGTTTGGGTGGGACTAGCGGGACCGAGCAGTACTTC.

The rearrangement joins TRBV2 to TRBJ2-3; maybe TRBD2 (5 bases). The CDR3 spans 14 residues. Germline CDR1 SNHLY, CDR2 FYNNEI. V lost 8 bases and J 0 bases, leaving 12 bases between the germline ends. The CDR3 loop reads CASLGLYSTDTQYF. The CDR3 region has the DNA TGTGCCAGCCTCGGACTGTATAGCACAGATACGCAGTATTTT.

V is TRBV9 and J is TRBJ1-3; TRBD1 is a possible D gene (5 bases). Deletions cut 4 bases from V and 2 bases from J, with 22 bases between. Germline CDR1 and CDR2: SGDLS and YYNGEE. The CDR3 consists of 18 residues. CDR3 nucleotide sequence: TGTGCCAGCAGCTACCGCGGGGCCTCCGGGGGGACTGGAAACACCATATATTTT. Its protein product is CASSYRGASGGTGNTIYF.

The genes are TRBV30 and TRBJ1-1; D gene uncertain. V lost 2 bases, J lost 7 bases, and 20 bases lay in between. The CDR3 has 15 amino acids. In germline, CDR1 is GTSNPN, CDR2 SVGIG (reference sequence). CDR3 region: CAWSLDDGRKGEAFF. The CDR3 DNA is TGTGCCTGGAGTTTGGACGACGGCCGTAAGGGTGAAGCTTTCTTT.

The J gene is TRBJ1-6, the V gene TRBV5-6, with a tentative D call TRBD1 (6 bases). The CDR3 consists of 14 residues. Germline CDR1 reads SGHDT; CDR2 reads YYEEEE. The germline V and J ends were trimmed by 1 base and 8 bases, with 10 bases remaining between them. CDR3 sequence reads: CASSLRDNYSPLHF. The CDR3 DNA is TGTGCCAGCAGCTTGCGGGACAACTATTCACCCCTCCACTTT.

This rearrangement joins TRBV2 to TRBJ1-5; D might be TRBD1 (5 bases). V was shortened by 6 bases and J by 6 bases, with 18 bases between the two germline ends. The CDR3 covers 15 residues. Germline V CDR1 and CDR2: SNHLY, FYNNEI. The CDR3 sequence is CASSNLGGVAQPQHF. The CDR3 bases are TGTGCCAGCAGCAACCTTGGGGGGGTTGCTCAGCCCCAGCATTTT. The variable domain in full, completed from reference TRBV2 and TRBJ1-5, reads EPEVTQTPSHQVTQMGQEVILRCVPISNHLYFYWYRQILGQKVEFLVSFYNNEISEKSEIFDDQFSVERPDGSNFTLKIRSTKLEDSAMYFCASSNLGGVAQPQHFGDGTRLSIL.

CDR3 amino acids: CASSLRQDNEKLFF. The CDR3 DNA is TGTGCCAGCAGCTTACGACAAGATAATGAAAAACTGTTTTTT. This sequence joins TRBV7-9 and TRBJ1-4, with D unresolved. The V gene's germline CDR1 is SEHNR and CDR2 FQNEAQ (reference sequence). V dropped 2 bases and J dropped 4 bases, with 8 bases sitting between them. The CDR3 runs to 14 residues.

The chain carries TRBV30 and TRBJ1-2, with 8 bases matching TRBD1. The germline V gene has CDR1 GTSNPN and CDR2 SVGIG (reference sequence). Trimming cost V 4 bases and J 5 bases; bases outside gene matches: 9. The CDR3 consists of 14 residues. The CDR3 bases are TGTGCCTGGAACCCCTGGACAGGGAATTATGGCTACACCTTC. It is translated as CAWNPWTGNYGYTF.

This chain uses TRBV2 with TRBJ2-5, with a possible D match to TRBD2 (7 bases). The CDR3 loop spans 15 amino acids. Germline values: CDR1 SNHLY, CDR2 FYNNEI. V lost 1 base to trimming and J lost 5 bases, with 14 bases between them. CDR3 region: CASSEGGGAGETQYF. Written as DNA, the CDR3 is TGTGCCAGCAGTGAAGGTGGGGGGGCAGGCGAGACCCAGTACTTC.

The CDR3 reads CASRGSTYNSPLHF. The CDR3 DNA reads TGTGCCAGCCGGGGGAGTACCTATAATTCACCCCTCCACTTT. J is TRBJ1-6 and V is TRBV6-5, with TRBD1 as a possible D gene (5 bases). The V gene's germline CDR1 is MNHEY and CDR2 SVGAGI. V was clipped by 8 bases and J by 2 bases, with 10 bases between them. The CDR3 covers 14 residues.

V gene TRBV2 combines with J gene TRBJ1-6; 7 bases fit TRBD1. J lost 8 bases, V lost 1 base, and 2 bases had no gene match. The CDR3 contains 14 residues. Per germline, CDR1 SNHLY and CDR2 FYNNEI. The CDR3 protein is CASSEETGDSPLHF. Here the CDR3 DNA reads TGTGCCAGCAGTGAAGAAACAGGGGATTCACCCCTCCACTTT.

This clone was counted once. The CDR3 here is CASSVAGGLQETQYF. CDR3 DNA sequence: TGTGCCAGCAGCGTAGCAGGGGGCCTCCAAGAGACCCAGTACTTC. The chain combines TRBV9 with TRBJ2-5; TRBD1 matches 8 bases. CDR1 and CDR2 from the germline V gene are SGDLS and YYNGEE. Germline trimming cut 0 bases from V and 1 base from J; bases unmatched to any gene: 2. There are 15 residues in the CDR3.

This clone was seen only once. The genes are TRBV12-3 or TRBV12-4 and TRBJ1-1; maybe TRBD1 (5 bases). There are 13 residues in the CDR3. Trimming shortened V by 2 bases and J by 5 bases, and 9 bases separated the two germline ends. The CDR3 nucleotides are TGTGCCAGCAGTTTAAACCAGGGTACTGAAGCTTTCTTT. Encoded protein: CASSLNQGTEAFF.

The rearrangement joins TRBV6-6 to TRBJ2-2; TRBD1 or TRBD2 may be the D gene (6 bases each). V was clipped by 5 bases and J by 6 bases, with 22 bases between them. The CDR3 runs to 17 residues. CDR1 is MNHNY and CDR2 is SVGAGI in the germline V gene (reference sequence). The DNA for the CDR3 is TGTGCCAGCAGTCAATATCCCCAGGTGGAGGGGGCCGGGGAGCTGTTTTTT. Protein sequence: CASSQYPQVEGAGELFF.